This T cell receptor beta chain was identified in a study of shared clonotypes between healthy human individuals. About the research overall: Per donor, CD8 memory used one plate, CD8 naive used two, CD4 memory used three and CD4 naive used three. General study points: Several donors showed sharing of around 5% of naive CD4 clonotypes. Generally, estimated richness proved larger in naive subsets than it did in memory subsets.

The CDR3 runs to 15 residues. Germline V gene sequence: CDR1 SGDLS, CDR2 YYNGEE. Trimming at V came to 0 bases and at J to 6 bases, leaving 5 bases not matched to a gene. Sequenced by immunoSEQ multiplex PCR; TCRdb stores in-frame clones only, minus some. Seen here are some 2,000,000 clones, 85% to 95% observed once, and the top ten hold more than 0.1%. Regarding this clone: The target antigen is unknown.

CD4+ cells were split into CD45RA+ naive and CD45RA-negative memory subsets. The sequence came from a man aged 18 to 29 in good health. This sequence joins TRBV9 and TRBJ2-3; TRBD2 matches at 9 bases. The sequenced material came from naive CD4+ T cells sorted from blood. Subset described: CD45RA+ positively selected. The CDR3, as DNA: TGTGCCAGCAGCGTAGTGAGCGGGGGGTTCGATACGCAGTATTTT. It translates to CASSVVSGGFDTQYF.